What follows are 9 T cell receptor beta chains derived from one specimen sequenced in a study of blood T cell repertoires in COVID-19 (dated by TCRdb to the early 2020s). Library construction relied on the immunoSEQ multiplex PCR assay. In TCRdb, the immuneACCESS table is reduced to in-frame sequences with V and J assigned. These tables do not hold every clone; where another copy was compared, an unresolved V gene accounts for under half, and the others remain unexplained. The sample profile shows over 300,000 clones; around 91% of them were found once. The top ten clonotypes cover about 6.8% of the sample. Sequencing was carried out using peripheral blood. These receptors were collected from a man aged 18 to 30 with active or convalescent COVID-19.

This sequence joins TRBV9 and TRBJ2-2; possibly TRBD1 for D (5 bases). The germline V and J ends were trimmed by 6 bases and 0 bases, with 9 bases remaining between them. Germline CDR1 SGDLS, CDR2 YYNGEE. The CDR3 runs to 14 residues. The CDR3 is CASNAGTNTGELFF. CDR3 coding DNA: TGTGCCAGCAACGCAGGGACGAACACCGGGGAGCTGTTTTTT.

CDR3 protein: CASSPRQGSTLYEQYF. CDR3 DNA: TGTGCCAGCAGCCCGAGACAGGGTTCCACTCTCTACGAGCAGTACTTC. This chain uses TRBV9 with TRBJ2-7; TRBD1 agrees at 7 bases. Trimming at V came to 4 bases and at J to 3 bases, leaving 13 bases not matched to a gene. The length of the CDR3 is 16 residues. CDR1 is SGDLS and CDR2 is YYNGEE in the germline V gene.

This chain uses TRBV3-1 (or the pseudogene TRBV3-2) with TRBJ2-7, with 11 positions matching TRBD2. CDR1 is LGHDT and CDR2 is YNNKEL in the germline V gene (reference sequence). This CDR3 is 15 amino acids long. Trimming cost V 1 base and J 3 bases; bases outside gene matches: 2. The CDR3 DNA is TGTGCCAGCAGCCAAGGACTAGCGGGGATCTACGAGCAGTACTTC. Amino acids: CASSQGLAGIYEQYF.

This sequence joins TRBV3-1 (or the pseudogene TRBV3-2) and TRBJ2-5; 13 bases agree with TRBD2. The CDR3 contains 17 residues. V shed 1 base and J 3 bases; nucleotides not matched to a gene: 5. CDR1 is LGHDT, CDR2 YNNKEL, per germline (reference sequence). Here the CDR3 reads CASSQGLAGGIKETQYF. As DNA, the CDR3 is TGTGCCAGCAGCCAAGGACTAGCGGGGGGCATAAAAGAGACCCAGTACTTC.

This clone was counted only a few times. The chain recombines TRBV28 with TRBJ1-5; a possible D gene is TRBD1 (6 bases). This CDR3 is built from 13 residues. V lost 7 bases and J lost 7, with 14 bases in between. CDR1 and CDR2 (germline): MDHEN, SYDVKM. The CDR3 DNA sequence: TGTGCCAGCACCCTCCCAGGGGCCCAGCCCCAGCATTTT. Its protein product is CASTLPGAQPQHF. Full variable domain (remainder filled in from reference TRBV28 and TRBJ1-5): DVKVTQSSRYLVKRTGEKVFLECVQDMDHENMFWYRQDPGLGLRLIYFSYDVKMKEKGDIPEGYSVSREKKERFSLILESASTNQTSMYLCASTLPGAQPQHFGDGTRLSIL.

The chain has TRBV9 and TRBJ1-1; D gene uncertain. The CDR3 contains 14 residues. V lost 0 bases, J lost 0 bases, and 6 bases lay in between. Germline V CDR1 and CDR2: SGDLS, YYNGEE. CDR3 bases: TGTGCCAGCAGCGTAGCGAGCCTGAACACTGAAGCTTTCTTT. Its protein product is CASSVASLNTEAFF.

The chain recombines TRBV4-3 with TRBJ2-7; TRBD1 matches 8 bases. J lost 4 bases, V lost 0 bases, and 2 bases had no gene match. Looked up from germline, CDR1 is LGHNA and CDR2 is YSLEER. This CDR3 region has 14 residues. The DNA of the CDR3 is TGCGCCAGCAGCCAAGATGGACAGGGTTACGAGCAGTACTTC. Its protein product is CASSQDGQGYEQYF.

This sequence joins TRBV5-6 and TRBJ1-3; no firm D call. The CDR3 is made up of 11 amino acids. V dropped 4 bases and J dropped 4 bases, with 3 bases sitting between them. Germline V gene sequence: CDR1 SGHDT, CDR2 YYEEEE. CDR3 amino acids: CASSQGNTIYF. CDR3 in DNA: TGTGCCAGCAGCCAGGGAAACACCATATATTTT.

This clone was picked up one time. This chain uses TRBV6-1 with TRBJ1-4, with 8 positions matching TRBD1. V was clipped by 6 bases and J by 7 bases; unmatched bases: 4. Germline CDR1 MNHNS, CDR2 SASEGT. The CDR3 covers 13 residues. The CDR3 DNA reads TGTGCCAGCAGCTGGACAGGGATTGAAAAACTGTTTTTT. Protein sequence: CASSWTGIEKLFF.